Each of the 29 T cell receptor beta chains below was sequenced from the same sample in a study of blood T cell repertoires in COVID-19 (dated by TCRdb to the early 2020s). The library came from the immunoSEQ multiplex PCR assay. Entries here come from immuneACCESS through TCRdb and include only in-frame sequences with V and J called. Some clones fail to appear in such tables; in the studies checked, an unresolved V gene covers under half of the shortfall, and the cause of the remainder is unknown. This sample has about 200,000 clones in its table, and 82% of those were observed once. The biggest ten clones account for about 5% of the sample. Input material: PBMCs or T cells enriched from blood (not recorded which). Receptor source: a woman aged 60 to 75 with acute COVID-19.

The V call is TRBV20-1, the J call TRBJ2-1; D is ambiguous. Germline V gene data show CDR1 as DFQATT and CDR2 as SNEGSKA (reference sequence). The CDR3 is 14 residues long. Trimming left V 3 bases short and J 0 bases short, with 9 bases between. CDR3 region: CSASPGSSYNEQFF. The CDR3 DNA sequence: TGCAGTGCTAGTCCAGGTAGCTCCTACAATGAGCAGTTCTTC.

This rearrangement joins TRBV27 to TRBJ2-1, with D perhaps TRBD1 (5 bases). CDR3 size: 15 residues. Looked up from germline, CDR1 is MNHEY and CDR2 is SMNVEV (reference sequence). Trimming took 5 bases from V and 12 from J, leaving 23 bases between them. The CDR3 is CASSTDRPMAHGQFF. The CDR3 DNA is TGTGCCAGCAGTACAGACAGACCGATGGCTCACGGGCAGTTCTTC.

The chain carries TRBV30 and TRBJ2-2, with a weak D call TRBD1 (6 bases). The CDR3 covers 15 residues. Trimming took off 2 bases at V and 3 bases at J, with 13 bases between the two ends. Germline CDR1 reads GTSNPN; CDR2 reads SVGIG (reference sequence). The CDR3 DNA sequence: TGTGCCTGGAGTACGACAGGTGTGGACACCGGGGAGCTGTTTTTT. This gives the protein CAWSTTGVDTGELFF. The entire variable domain, with the rest obtained from reference TRBV30 and TRBJ2-2, is as follows: SQTIHQWPATLVQPVGSPLSLECTVEGTSNPNLYWYRQAAGRGLQLLFYSVGIGQISSEVPQNLSASRPQDRQFILSSKKLLLSDSGFYLCAWSTTGVDTGELFFGEGSRLTVL.

The V call is TRBV5-1, the J call TRBJ1-3; D uncertain. The CDR3 contains 15 residues. CDR1 is SGHRS, CDR2 YFSETQ, per germline. Trimming stripped 6 bases from V and 1 base from J, with 14 bases between. Written as DNA, the CDR3 is TGCGCCAGCATTGACAACTCCCGGTCTGGAAACACCATATATTTT. Translating it yields CASIDNSRSGNTIYF.

The J gene is TRBJ1-2, the V gene TRBV6-2 or TRBV6-3, with TRBD1 matching 7 bases. The CDR3 runs 15 residues. V lost 2 bases, J lost 4 bases, and 7 bases stayed unmatched. Germline loops: CDR1 MNHEY, CDR2 SVGEGT. CDR3 DNA: TGTGCCAGCAGTTACGATGAACAGGGGATCTATGGCTACACCTTC. This translates into CASSYDEQGIYGYTF.

The chain combines TRBV9 with TRBJ2-3, with 12 bases matching TRBD2. V was clipped by 3 bases and J by 4 bases; unmatched bases: 9. CDR3 size: 17 residues. Germline V gene data show CDR1 as SGDLS and CDR2 as YYNGEE. Here the CDR3 reads CASSERGGLAGPDTQYF. In DNA, the CDR3 is TGTGCCAGCAGCGAGAGGGGAGGACTAGCGGGACCAGATACGCAGTATTTT.

This chain links TRBV6-6 with TRBJ2-3; the D gene is possibly TRBD2 (7 bases). The CDR3 totals 17 residues. Trimming cost V 5 bases and J 0 bases, with 18 bases left between them. Germline assignment: CDR1 MNHNY and CDR2 SVGAGI (reference sequence). CDR3 DNA sequence: TGTGCCAGCAGTCACACAGGATGGGGGGGCAGCACAGATACGCAGTATTTT. This codes for CASSHTGWGGSTDTQYF.

The CDR3: CSAGGQGLLHF. The CDR3 DNA follows: TGCAGTGCTGGAGGACAGGGACTTCTCCACTTT. The rearrangement links TRBV20-1 to TRBJ1-6; 8 bases agree with TRBD1. Unmatched junction bases numbered 7, after V lost 5 bases and J lost 16 bases. This CDR3 contains 11 residues. Germline V gene data show CDR1 as DFQATT and CDR2 as SNEGSKA (reference sequence).

The sample holds one count of this clone. J is TRBJ2-5 and V is TRBV3-1 (or the pseudogene TRBV3-2), with 10 bases that match TRBD2. Per the germline V gene, CDR1 is LGHDT and CDR2 is YNNKEL (reference sequence). CDR3 length equals 16 residues. J gave up 3 bases and V 4 bases, and 8 bases lay outside the gene matches. In DNA form, the CDR3 reads TGTGCCAGCAGCCCGCGAGGACTAGCGGTAAAAGAGACCCAGTACTTC. Translated, it gives CASSPRGLAVKETQYF.

The chain couples TRBV4-3 to TRBJ2-2; 7 positions match TRBD1. From germline, CDR1 is LGHNA and CDR2 YSLEER. V was clipped by 2 bases and J by 3 bases; unmatched bases: 3. The CDR3 totals 15 residues. CDR3 nucleotide sequence: TGCGCCAGCAGCCAAACAGGGGCGGACACCGGGGAGCTGTTTTTT. It translates to CASSQTGADTGELFF.

This clone was seen a single time. The chain employs TRBV7-9 and TRBJ1-2; 9 bases agree with TRBD1. Per the germline V gene, CDR1 is SEHNR and CDR2 is FQNEAQ (reference sequence). The CDR3 runs 16 residues. J lost 4 bases, V lost 4 bases, and 10 bases had no gene match. DNA of the CDR3: TGTGCCAGCAGCTATCCTCGGGACAGGGCCTCCTATGGCTACACCTTC. This gives the protein CASSYPRDRASYGYTF.

The chain couples TRBV15 to TRBJ1-5, with D unclear. Germline assignment: CDR1 LNHNV and CDR2 YYDKDF (reference sequence). The V gene lost 3 bases and the J gene lost 6 bases, with 6 bases spanning the gap. CDR3 length: 12 residues. The CDR3, as DNA: TGTGCCACCAGCAGTCTAGGTCAGCCCCAGCATTTT. Protein product: CATSSLGQPQHF.

This clone is a singleton in its sample. The V gene is TRBV9, the J gene TRBJ2-1, with D uncertain. The germline V gene has CDR1 SGDLS and CDR2 YYNGEE. Trimming removed 2 bases from V and 6 bases from J, with 12 bases in between. This CDR3 is 14 amino acids long. The CDR3 DNA reads TGTGCCAGCAGCGTTACGGGTCTTGGCAATGAGCAGTTCTTC. Translating it yields CASSVTGLGNEQFF.

The chain links TRBV10-1 to TRBJ1-2, with 7 nucleotides matching TRBD1. After removal of 0 bases from V and 3 bases from J, the junction contained 7 bases not matched to a gene. CDR3 length: 16 residues. Germline CDR1 is WNHNN and CDR2 is SYGVQD (reference sequence). The CDR3, as DNA: TGCGCCAGCAGTGAGTCATCGACAGGGCTGGACTATGGCTACACCTTC. Translating gives CASSESSTGLDYGYTF.

The CDR3 nucleotides read TGTGCCAGCAGTTTAAGCCGGGCCCTCACAGGGGGAGACTATGGCTACACCTTC. This sequence encodes CASSLSRALTGGDYGYTF. J is TRBJ1-2 and V is TRBV27; TRBD1 aligns across 8 bases. The length of the CDR3 is 18 residues. With V trimmed by 2 bases and J by 3 bases, 14 bases remained unmatched. Germline V gene data show CDR1 as MNHEY and CDR2 as SMNVEV (reference sequence).

The rearrangement links TRBV27 to TRBJ2-1, with 16 bases identical to TRBD2. Germline lookup yields CDR1 MNHEY and CDR2 SMNVEV (reference sequence). CDR3 length equals 16 residues. V was pared by 5 bases and J by 8 bases, with 6 bases of the junction left unmatched. The CDR3 DNA follows: TGTGCCAGCAGTCTGGACGGGACTAGCGGGAGGGATGAGCAGTTCTTC. Encoded protein: CASSLDGTSGRDEQFF.

The rearrangement joins TRBV19 to TRBJ1-5, with D hard to call. The V gene lost 5 bases and the J gene lost 4 bases, with 12 bases spanning the gap. The CDR3 length is 14 residues. Germline values: CDR1 LNHDA, CDR2 SQIVND (reference sequence). CDR3 coding DNA: TGTGCCAGTAGTGCGGTATCGGGGAATCAGCCCCAGCATTTT. Translating it yields CASSAVSGNQPQHF.

This sequence joins TRBV6-6 and TRBJ2-7; a weak D match, TRBD2 (5 bases). In germline, CDR1 is MNHNY, CDR2 SVGAGI (reference sequence). Trimming cost V 6 bases and J 6 bases, with 18 bases left between them. CDR3 length: 14 residues. The CDR3 loop reads CASSPLADAGEQYF. DNA of the CDR3: TGTGCCAGCAGCCCGCTCGCGGACGCGGGCGAGCAGTACTTC.

The J gene is TRBJ1-5, the V gene TRBV3-1 (or the pseudogene TRBV3-2), with a weak D call TRBD1 (6 bases). Trimming took off 3 bases at V and 4 bases at J, with 10 bases between the two ends. The length of the CDR3 is 14 residues. Germline CDR1 LGHDT, CDR2 YNNKEL (reference sequence). CDR3 in amino acids: CASSQEGGNQPQHF. The CDR3 nucleotides read TGTGCCAGCAGCCAGGAGGGGGGGAATCAGCCCCAGCATTTT.

In this sample, this clone turned up many times. The V gene is TRBV7-9, the J gene TRBJ1-5; D gene unclear. Germline CDR1 SEHNR, CDR2 FQNEAQ (reference sequence). The germline V and J ends were trimmed by 5 bases and 9 bases, with 11 bases remaining between them. This CDR3 is built from 12 residues. CDR3 residues: CASSPYEGPQHF. Written as DNA, the CDR3 is TGTGCCAGCAGCCCGTATGAGGGGCCCCAGCATTTT.

The rearrangement joins TRBV9 to TRBJ2-1; TRBD2 agrees at 11 bases. Germline V lookup: CDR1 SGDLS, CDR2 YYNGEE. This CDR3 has 20 amino acids. Trimming removed 1 base from V and 0 bases from J; junction bases left unmatched: 12. The CDR3 region is CASSVPTTSGGSSSYNEQFF. The CDR3 DNA follows: TGTGCCAGCAGCGTACCCACAACTAGCGGGGGATCGAGCTCCTACAATGAGCAGTTCTTC.

The rearrangement joins TRBV11-3 to TRBJ2-2; perhaps TRBD2 as D (6 bases). The V gene lost 1 base and the J gene lost 3 bases, with 9 bases spanning the gap. CDR1 SGHNT and CDR2 YENEEA come from the germline V gene. This CDR3 has 15 residues. The CDR3 sequence: CASSLGGTDTGELFF. CDR3 sequence (DNA): TGTGCCAGCAGCTTAGGTGGGACTGACACCGGGGAGCTGTTTTTT.

The gene calls are TRBV5-5 and TRBJ1-1; 10 bases line up with TRBD1. There are 15 residues in the CDR3. Trimming removed 2 bases from V and 6 bases from J; junction bases left unmatched: 7. CDR1 SGHKS and CDR2 YYEKEE come from the germline V gene (reference sequence). The CDR3 reads CASSFGGQGYAEAFF. In nucleotides, the CDR3 is TGTGCCAGCAGCTTTGGGGGACAGGGGTATGCTGAAGCTTTCTTT.

The rearrangement uses TRBV5-1 and TRBJ2-5; no clear D. The germline V and J ends were trimmed by 0 bases and 2 bases, with 14 bases remaining between them. CDR3 length equals 16 residues. In germline, CDR1 is SGHRS, CDR2 YFSETQ. CDR3 sequence: CASSLGWVDSQETQYF. The CDR3 region has the DNA TGCGCCAGCAGCTTGGGGTGGGTTGACTCACAAGAGACCCAGTACTTC.

The J gene is TRBJ1-5, the V gene TRBV10-2; a weak D match, TRBD1 (5 bases). The CDR3 length is 14 residues. Per germline, CDR1 WSHSY and CDR2 SAAADI. V was clipped by 3 bases and J by 5 bases, with 11 bases between them. CDR3: CASSDRALDQPQHF. CDR3 DNA sequence: TGCGCCAGCAGTGACAGGGCCCTGGATCAGCCCCAGCATTTT.

The chain is built from TRBV5-4 and TRBJ1-6, with 11 bases identical to TRBD1. J lost 7 bases, V lost 5 bases, and 8 bases had no gene match. Germline CDR1 and CDR2: SGHNT and YYREEE (reference sequence). This CDR3 spans 16 amino acids. The CDR3: CASSPGQGAQNSPLHF. The CDR3 DNA reads as TGTGCCAGCAGTCCAGGACAGGGGGCGCAAAATTCACCCCTCCACTTT.

The chain combines TRBV29-1 with TRBJ1-3, with 7 bases that match TRBD1. From germline, CDR1 is SQVTM and CDR2 ANQGSEA. V shed 6 bases, J shed 3 bases, and the junction held 8 bases outside the gene matches. The CDR3 runs 14 residues. DNA of the CDR3: TGCAGCGTAAGAGGGACAGTGGATGGAAACACCATATATTTT. Translated, it gives CSVRGTVDGNTIYF.

The chain joins TRBV6-6 to TRBJ2-3; tentatively, D is TRBD1 (6 bases). Germline loops: CDR1 MNHNY, CDR2 SVGAGI (reference sequence). The CDR3 sequence is 15 residues long. The V and J ends lost 6 bases and 4 bases respectively, with 17 bases between them. Here the CDR3 reads CASSPKGDLADTQYF. As DNA, the CDR3 is TGTGCCAGCAGCCCTAAGGGGGACCTCGCAGATACGCAGTATTTT.

This clone was picked up one time. The rearrangement joins TRBV6-2 or TRBV6-3 to TRBJ2-5, with a tentative D call TRBD1 (5 bases). Looked up from germline, CDR1 is MNHEY and CDR2 is SVGEGT. CDR3 size: 13 residues. V shed 6 bases and J shed 2 bases, with 10 bases lying between them. CDR3 DNA sequence: TGTGCCAGCAGCCGACAGAGTCAAGAGACCCAGTACTTC. Translating it yields CASSRQSQETQYF.